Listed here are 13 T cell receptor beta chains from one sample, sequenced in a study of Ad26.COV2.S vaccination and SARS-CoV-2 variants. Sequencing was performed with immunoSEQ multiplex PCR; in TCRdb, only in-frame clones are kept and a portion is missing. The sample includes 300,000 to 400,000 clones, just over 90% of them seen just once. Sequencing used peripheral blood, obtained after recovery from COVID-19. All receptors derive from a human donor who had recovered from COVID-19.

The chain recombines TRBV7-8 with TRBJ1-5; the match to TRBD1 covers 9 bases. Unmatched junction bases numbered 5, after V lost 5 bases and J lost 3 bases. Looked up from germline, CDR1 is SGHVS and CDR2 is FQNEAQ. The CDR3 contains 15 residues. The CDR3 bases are TGTGCCAGCAGCATCGGGACAGGGTACAATCAGCCCCAGCATTTT. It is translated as CASSIGTGYNQPQHF.

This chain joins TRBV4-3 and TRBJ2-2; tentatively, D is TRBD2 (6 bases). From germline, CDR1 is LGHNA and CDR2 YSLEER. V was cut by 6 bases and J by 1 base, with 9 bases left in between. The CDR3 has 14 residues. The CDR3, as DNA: TGCGCCAGCAGGGGGGGTCTGAACACCGGGGAGCTGTTTTTT. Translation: CASRGGLNTGELFF.

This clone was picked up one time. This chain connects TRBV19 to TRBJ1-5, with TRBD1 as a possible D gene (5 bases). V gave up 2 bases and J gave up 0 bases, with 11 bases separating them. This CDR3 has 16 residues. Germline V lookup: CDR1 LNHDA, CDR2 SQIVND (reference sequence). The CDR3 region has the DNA TGTGCCAGTAGTATATGGGGTGGACATAGCAATCAGCCCCAGCATTTT. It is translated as CASSIWGGHSNQPQHF.

The CDR3 protein is CASSEQIEGIDTQYF. Written as DNA, the CDR3 is TGTGCCAGCAGCGAGCAAATTGAGGGAATAGATACGCAGTATTTT. This chain connects TRBV9 to TRBJ2-3; perhaps TRBD2 as D (5 bases). Germline assignment: CDR1 SGDLS and CDR2 YYNGEE. The V end lost 3 bases, the J end lost 5 bases, and 16 bases lay between the germline ends. The CDR3 has 15 residues.

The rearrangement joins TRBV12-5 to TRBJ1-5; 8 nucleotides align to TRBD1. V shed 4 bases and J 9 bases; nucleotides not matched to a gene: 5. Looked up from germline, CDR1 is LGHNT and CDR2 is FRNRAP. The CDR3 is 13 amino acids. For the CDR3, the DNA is TGTGCTAGTGGTTCCGGGACAGGTGGGCCCCAGCATTTT. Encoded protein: CASGSGTGGPQHF.

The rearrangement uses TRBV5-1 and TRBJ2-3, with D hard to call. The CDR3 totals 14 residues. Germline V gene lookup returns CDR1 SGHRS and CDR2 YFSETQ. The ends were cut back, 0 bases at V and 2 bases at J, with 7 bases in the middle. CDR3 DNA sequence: TGCGCCAGCAGCTTGGAGAGGAACACAGATACGCAGTATTTT. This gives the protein CASSLERNTDTQYF.

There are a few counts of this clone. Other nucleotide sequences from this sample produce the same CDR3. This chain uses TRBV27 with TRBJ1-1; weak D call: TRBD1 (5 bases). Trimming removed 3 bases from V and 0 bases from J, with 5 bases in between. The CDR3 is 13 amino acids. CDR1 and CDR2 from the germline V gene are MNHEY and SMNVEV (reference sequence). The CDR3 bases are TGTGCCAGCAGTTTGACAGTGAACACTGAAGCTTTCTTT. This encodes CASSLTVNTEAFF.

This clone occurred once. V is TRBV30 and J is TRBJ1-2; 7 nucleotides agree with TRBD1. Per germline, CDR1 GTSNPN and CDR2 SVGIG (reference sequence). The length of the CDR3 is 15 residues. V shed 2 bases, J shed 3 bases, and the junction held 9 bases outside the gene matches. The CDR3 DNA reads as TGTGCCTGGAGTAGGGGTACAGGGGACTACTATGGCTACACCTTC. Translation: CAWSRGTGDYYGYTF.

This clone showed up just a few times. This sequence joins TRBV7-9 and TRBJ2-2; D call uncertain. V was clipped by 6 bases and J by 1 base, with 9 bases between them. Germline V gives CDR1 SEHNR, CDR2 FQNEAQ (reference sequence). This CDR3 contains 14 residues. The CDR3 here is CASRIEQNTGELFF. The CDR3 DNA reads TGTGCCAGCAGGATAGAACAGAACACCGGGGAGCTGTTTTTT.

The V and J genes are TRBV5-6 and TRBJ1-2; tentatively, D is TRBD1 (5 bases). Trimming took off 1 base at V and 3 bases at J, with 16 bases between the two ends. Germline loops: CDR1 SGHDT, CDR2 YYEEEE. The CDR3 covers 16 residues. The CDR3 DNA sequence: TGTGCCAGCAGCTTGAATGGGGGAGGTGGATACTATGGCTACACCTTC. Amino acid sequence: CASSLNGGGGYYGYTF.

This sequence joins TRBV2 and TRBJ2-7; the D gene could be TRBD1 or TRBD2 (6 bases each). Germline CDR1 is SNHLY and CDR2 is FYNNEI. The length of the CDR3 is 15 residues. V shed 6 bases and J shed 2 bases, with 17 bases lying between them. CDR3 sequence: CASSRVRGPAYEQYF. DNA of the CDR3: TGTGCCAGCAGCCGGGTTCGGGGGCCAGCCTACGAGCAGTACTTC.

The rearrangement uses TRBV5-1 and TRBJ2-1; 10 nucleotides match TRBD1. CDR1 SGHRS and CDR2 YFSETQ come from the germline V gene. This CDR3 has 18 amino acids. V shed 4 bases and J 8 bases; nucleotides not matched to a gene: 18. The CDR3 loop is CASSGDRGMVWREDEQFF. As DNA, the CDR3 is TGCGCCAGCAGCGGGGACAGGGGCATGGTTTGGAGGGAAGATGAGCAGTTCTTC.

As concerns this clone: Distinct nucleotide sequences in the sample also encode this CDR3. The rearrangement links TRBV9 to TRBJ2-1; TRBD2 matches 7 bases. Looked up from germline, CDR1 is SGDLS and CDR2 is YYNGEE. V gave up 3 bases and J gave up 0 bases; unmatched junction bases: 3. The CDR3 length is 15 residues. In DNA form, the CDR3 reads TGTGCCAGCAGCGCTGGGACTAACTCCTACAATGAGCAGTTCTTC. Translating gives CASSAGTNSYNEQFF.